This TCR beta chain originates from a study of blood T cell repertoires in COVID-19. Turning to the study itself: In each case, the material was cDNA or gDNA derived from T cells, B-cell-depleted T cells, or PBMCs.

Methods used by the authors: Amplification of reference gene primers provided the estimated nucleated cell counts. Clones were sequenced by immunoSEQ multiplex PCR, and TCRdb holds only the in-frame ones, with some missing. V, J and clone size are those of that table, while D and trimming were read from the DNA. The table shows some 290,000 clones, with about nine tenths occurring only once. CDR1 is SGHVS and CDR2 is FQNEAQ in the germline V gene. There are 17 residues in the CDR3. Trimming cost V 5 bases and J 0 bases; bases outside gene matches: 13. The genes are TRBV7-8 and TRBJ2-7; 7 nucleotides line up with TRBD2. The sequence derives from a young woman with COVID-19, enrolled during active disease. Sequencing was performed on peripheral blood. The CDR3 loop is CASSLWGELALSYEQYF. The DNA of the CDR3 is TGTGCCAGCAGCCTCTGGGGAGAACTAGCGCTCTCCTACGAGCAGTACTTC. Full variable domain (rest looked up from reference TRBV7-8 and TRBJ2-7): GAGVSQSPRYKVAKRGQDVALRCDPISGHVSLFWYQQALGQGPEFLTYFQNEAQLDKSGLPSDRFFAERPEGSVSTLKIQRTQQEDSAVYLCASSLWGELALSYEQYFGPGTRLTVT.